The TCR beta chain described here comes from a study of Ad26.COV2.S vaccination and SARS-CoV-2 variants. Overall study results and limits: The study found higher spike-specific TCR breadth in vaccine than placebo recipients. Similar non-spike TCR breadth was observed in recipients of vaccine and of placebo. An underestimation of total T cell responses may have resulted from the TCR breadth and depth analyses.

Assay: immunoSEQ multiplex PCR; the TCRdb copy retains only in-frame clones and omits some. The sample consists of 350,000 to 500,000 clones, approximately 90% of them appearing once. The treatment here: roughly 20 received Ad26.COV2.S at low or high dose, single or two shots; about 5 received placebo; per-sample allocation not given. It was on day 63 after the first vaccine or placebo injection that samples were taken. Its platform was an Ad26 vector, and its expressed antigen was Wuhan-strain SARS-CoV-2 spike. Per germline, CDR1 LNHDA and CDR2 SQIVND (reference sequence). This CDR3 has 15 residues. V lost 6 bases, J lost 6 bases, and 20 bases lay in between. Regarding this clone: Its antigen is unknown.

V gene TRBV19 combines with J gene TRBJ1-2, with a weak D call TRBD1 (6 bases). This TCR was sampled from a person between 18 and 65 years old who received the Ad26.COV2.S COVID-19 vaccine or a placebo. The material sequenced was peripheral blood, taken in a trial of Ad26.COV2.S vaccine versus placebo. The CDR3: CASRVTGARFHGYTF. The CDR3 DNA reads TGTGCCAGTAGAGTCACGGGGGCGCGTTTTCATGGCTACACCTTC.